These T cell receptor beta chains were read from a single sample in a study of T cells in Graves' hyperthyroidism and ophthalmopathy. One entry per CDR3 protein results from TCRdb running MiXCR on the multiplex PCR reads. Found here are some 460,000 distinct CDR3 sequences, 15% to 17% of them singletons; the top ten hold around 7.7%. Sequencing input: blood. These receptors all stem from a woman aged 18-29 years with Graves' hyperthyroidism. Each CDR3 is given with its conserved first and last residue. A D gene is named only where the DNA matches it firmly. The listing skips clone size in some rows; elsewhere it reads once, few, many or a size class.

v_call	d_call	j_call	clone_size	cdr3_nt	cdr3_aa
TRBV28	TRBD2	TRBJ2-1	many	TGTGCCAGCAGGCCTCCGGTTCGGGGGGGCGGTCGAAATGAGCAGTTCTTC	CASRPPVRGGGRNEQFF
TRBV27	NA	TRBJ2-5	many	TGTGCCAGCAGTTTATTTGGGCCGGTGATGGGGGAGACCCAGTACTTC	CASSLFGPVMGETQYF
TRBV15	NA	TRBJ2-7	many	TGTGCCACCAGCGCTGGGGCGGGGAGCTCCTACGAGCAGTACTTC	CATSAGAGSSYEQYF
TRBV9	TRBD2	TRBJ2-3	few	TGTGCCAGCAGCGGGGGACTAGCGGTCTCTAGCACAGATACGCAGTATTTT	CASSGGLAVSSTDTQYF
TRBV19	NA	TRBJ1-5	NA	TGTGCCAGTAGTATCTCGGGTAGCCAGCCCCAGCATTTT	CASSISGSQPQHF
TRBV7-3	NA	TRBJ2-5	few	TGTGCCAGCAGCTTAAATGGGGGGCGGGAGACCCAGTACTTC	CASSLNGGRETQYF
TRBV6-1	TRBD2	TRBJ2-3	many	TGTGCCAGCAGTGGGGGGGGGGTCACAGATACGCAGTATTTT	CASSGGGVTDTQYF
TRBV11-3	NA	TRBJ2-3	NA	TGTGCCAGCAGCTTACGCGGGGCAGGGATTAGCACAGATACGCAGTATTTT	CASSLRGAGISTDTQYF
TRBV24-1	TRBD2	TRBJ2-3	many	TGTGCCACCAGTGATACAGCGGGAGTATCGGATACGCAGTATTTT	CATSDTAGVSDTQYF
TRBV3-1	NA	TRBJ2-7	many	TGTGCCAGCAGCCAAGTTATCGGCAGAATCTACGAGCAGTACTTC	CASSQVIGRIYEQYF
TRBV4-1	TRBD1	TRBJ2-7	few	TGCGCCAGCAGCCAAGTAGGAACCGGGACAGGGTCCTACGAGCAGTACTTC	CASSQVGTGTGSYEQYF
TRBV20-1	NA	TRBJ2-1	NA	TGCAGTGCTAGATCGGGGGCCCACCGTCAAGGGGAGCAGTTCTTC	CSARSGAHRQGEQFF
TRBV7-8	TRBD2	TRBJ2-5	many	TGTGCCAGCAGCCAAAGCGGGGGGGCCCTGTCCAAGACCCAGTACTTC	CASSQSGGALSKTQYF
TRBV28	NA	TRBJ1-2	many	TGTGCCAGCAGACAAGGGACTGACTATGGCTACACCTTC	CASRQGTDYGYTF
TRBV20-1	TRBD1	TRBJ1-4	few	TGCAGTGCTAGACGGGGACAGAAGGAGGGAAAACTGTTTTTT	CSARRGQKEGKLFF
TRBV19	NA	TRBJ1-5	NA	TGTGCCAGTAGTATGATGGGGGCGAGAAATCAGCCCCAGCATTTT	CASSMMGARNQPQHF
TRBV28	NA	TRBJ1-2	many	TGTGCCAGCAGTTCCCGGATCAACTATGGCTACACCTTC	CASSSRINYGYTF
TRBV11-3	TRBD2	TRBJ2-1	many	TGTGCCAGCGGACTAGCGGAACAGAGCTCCTACAATGAGCAGTTCTTC	CASGLAEQSSYNEQFF
TRBV10-3	TRBD2	TRBJ2-1	many	TGTGCCATCAGTGAGTCGACCGGGGGGGCAGTCAATGAGCAGTTCTTC	CAISESTGGAVNEQFF
TRBV6-1	NA	TRBJ2-7	many	TGTGCCAGCAGTGAACAGGGGAGGGATTCCGAGCAGTACTTC	CASSEQGRDSEQYF
TRBV12-5	NA	TRBJ2-3	many	TGTGCTAGCTCAAAACTAGAGTCCACAGATACGCAGTATTTT	CASSKLESTDTQYF
TRBV6-2/TRBV6-3	TRBD2	TRBJ2-7	many	TGTGCCAGCAGTTTTAGCGGGGGATACGAGCAGTACTTC	CASSFSGGYEQYF
TRBV28	NA	TRBJ2-3	many	TGTGCCAGCAGCCCGTCTGGTCCCGATACGCAGTATTTT	CASSPSGPDTQYF
TRBV5-8	NA	TRBJ1-1	many	TGTGCCAGCAGCCCGACAGGTGGAAGGAACACTGAAGCTTTCTTT	CASSPTGGRNTEAFF
TRBV9	TRBD2	TRBJ2-4	many	TGTGCCAGCAGCCCCCGCCCGGGACTAGCGGGGGGTAGTGCCAAAAACATTCAGTACTTC	CASSPRPGLAGGSAKNIQYF
TRBV30	TRBD1	TRBJ1-5	many	TGTGCCTGGAGTCCGGGACAGGGAAAGGGTCAGCCCCAGCATTTT	CAWSPGQGKGQPQHF
TRBV3-1	TRBD2	TRBJ2-7	few	TGTGCCAGCAGCCTAGGAGCGGGGGGTGCTGGGGAGCAGTACTTC	CASSLGAGGAGEQYF
TRBV3-1	TRBD2	TRBJ2-1	NA	TGTGCCAGCAGCCCACGACTGAGCGGGAGCTCCTACAATGAGCAGTTCTTC	CASSPRLSGSSYNEQFF
TRBV6-1	NA	TRBJ2-3	many	TGTGCCAGCAGTGTCAGGGTAGCTGGGGGCGCAGATACGCAGTATTTT	CASSVRVAGGADTQYF
TRBV5-6	NA	TRBJ2-7	many	TGTGCCAGCAGCTTGCAGTACGAGCAGTACTTC	CASSLQYEQYF
TRBV7-8	NA	TRBJ1-5	many	TGTGCCAGCAGCCCGCTTTCTTCCAATCAGCCCCAGCATTTT	CASSPLSSNQPQHF
TRBV14	NA	TRBJ2-3	NA	TGTGCCAGCAAAGGGGCGGGGGCCCACACAGATACGCAGTATTTT	CASKGAGAHTDTQYF
TRBV7-3	NA	TRBJ2-3	many	TGTGCCAGCAGCTTGGGCGGGGCAGATACGCAGTATTTT	CASSLGGADTQYF
TRBV6-1	NA	TRBJ1-6	many	TGTGCCAGCAGTTTCCCTCATTCACCCCTCCACTTT	CASSFPHSPLHF
TRBV28	NA	TRBJ2-6	many	TGTGCCAGCAGTTTACAGTCCTCTGGGGCCAACGTCCTGACTTTC	CASSLQSSGANVLTF
TRBV27	NA	TRBJ2-3	many	TGTGCCAGCAGTTTGCGGGACCCCACAGATACGCAGTATTTT	CASSLRDPTDTQYF
TRBV28	NA	TRBJ2-1	NA	TGTGCCAGCAGTAGTTCATGTGTCCAGTTCTTC	CASSSSCVQFF
TRBV20-1	TRBD2	TRBJ2-5	few	TGCAGTGCTAGGCACCGCTCGGGAGGAGAGACCCAGTACTTC	CSARHRSGGETQYF
TRBV27	NA	TRBJ2-1	many	TGTGCCAGCAGTTCCTTGATTGAGCAGTTCTTC	CASSSLIEQFF
TRBV5-1	TRBD1	TRBJ1-2	many	TGCGCCAGCAGCTTCGCGACAGGGGGCTATGGCTACACCTTC	CASSFATGGYGYTF
TRBV19	NA	TRBJ1-5	many	TGTGCCAGTATCGCCGCCCGGAGGGAGGATTCTTATAGCAATCAGCCCCAGCATTTT	CASIAARREDSYSNQPQHF